This T cell receptor beta chain was found in a study of CD8+ T cells in alopecia areata. RNA extraction was followed by reverse transcription into cDNA, which acted as the sequencing template. Generated by immunoSEQ multiplex PCR, the TCRdb table keeps only in-frame clones and is missing some. The repertoire holds some 200,000 clones, with around 58% as singletons. General study findings and limits: Sequenced scalp T cells also include alphabeta T cells resident in normal skin.

In this sample, this clone turned up a few times. Its target is not known. Treatment denoted: oral pan-JAK inhibitor, 5-10 mg twice daily. This TCR derives from a human donor with alopecia areata. The sequencing here drew on CD8+ T cells sorted from blood, taken at week 24, from a patient treated with tofacitinib.

The CDR3 DNA sequence: TGTGCCAGCAGCTTAGGACAGGGAATTGCTGAAGCTTTCTTT. Protein sequence: CASSLGQGIAEAFF. The chain has TRBV13 and TRBJ1-1, with D perhaps matching TRBD1 (6 bases). V was shortened by 0 bases and J by 6 bases, with 11 bases between the two germline ends. The CDR3 has 14 residues. CDR1 and CDR2 (germline): PRHDT, FYEKMQ (reference sequence).